These 17 T cell receptor beta chains originate from one sample sequenced in a study of read filtering for tumor transcriptome and immune sequencing. Molecular barcoded adaptors covering alpha/delta and beta/gamma chains were used on about 0.4 ug RNA. In TCRdb, the reads were re-called with MiXCR into one record per CDR3 protein. The sample records around 130,000 distinct CDR3 sequences, over 10% being singletons. The sequenced sample consisted of a population of CD138-negative cells sorted from bone marrow. All receptors come from a donor aged 40 or older with multiple myeloma.

This clonotype showed up many times. The chain joins TRBV12-3 or TRBV12-4 to TRBJ2-3, with TRBD1 identical over 10 bases. CDR3 length: 14 residues. J was trimmed by 3 bases and V by 7 bases; bases with no gene match: 4. CDR3 loop: CASNDRGRTDTQYF. In DNA, the CDR3 is TGTGCCAGCAATGACAGGGGGCGGACAGATACGCAGTATTTT.

Note on this clonotype: A much more abundant neighbour one base away suggests this may be a read error. The chain uses TRBV29-1 and TRBJ2-2; D may be TRBD1 (7 bases). The CDR3 length is 13 residues. Germline CDR1 and CDR2: SQVTM and ANQGSEA. In nucleotides, the CDR3 is TGCAGCGTGTTGACAGGGAACACCGGGGGGCTGTTTTTT. It specifies CSVLTGNTGGLFF.

Comment on this clonotype: A read error is possible here, since a much larger clone lies one base away. V is TRBV24-1 and J is TRBJ2-1, with 8 positions matching TRBD2. The V gene's germline CDR1 is KGHDR and CDR2 SFDVKD. The CDR3 has 13 amino acids. Trimming cost V 9 bases and J 8 bases; bases outside gene matches: 8. The CDR3 sequence is CATEREKPDEQFF. CDR3 DNA: TGTGCCACCGAGCGGGAGAAGCCCGATGAGCAGTTCTTC.

This clonotype was detected ten times or more. The gene calls are TRBV18 and TRBJ2-5, with D possibly matching TRBD2 (5 bases). CDR1 is KGHSH, CDR2 LQKENI, per germline. V lost 1 base, J lost 3 bases, and 21 bases lay in between. This CDR3 contains 18 residues. The CDR3 nucleotides read TGTGCCAGCTCACCACAGACCTCTGCTCGAGCGGTGGAAGAGACCCAGTACTTC. This sequence encodes CASSPQTSARAVEETQYF.

This clonotype showed up many times. The chain joins TRBV5-1 to TRBJ1-6, with a weak D call TRBD1 (5 bases). This CDR3 has 15 residues. CDR1 SGHRS and CDR2 YFSETQ come from the germline V gene. Trimming shortened V by 4 bases and J by 2 bases, and 10 bases separated the two germline ends. CDR3: CASSARDPYNSPLHF. For the CDR3, the DNA is TGCGCCAGCAGCGCCAGGGATCCCTATAATTCACCCCTCCACTTT.

This clonotype was observed at least ten times. The V and J genes are TRBV2 and TRBJ2-1, with D tentatively TRBD1 (6 bases). V lost 5 bases to trimming and J lost 1 base, with 12 bases between them. Germline V gene data show CDR1 as SNHLY and CDR2 as FYNNEI. This CDR3 contains 15 residues. The CDR3: CASSFRQVSYNEQFF. DNA for the CDR3: TGTGCCAGCAGTTTTCGACAGGTTTCCTACAATGAGCAGTTCTTC.

This rearrangement joins TRBV6-2 or TRBV6-3 to TRBJ2-1, with a weak D call TRBD1 (6 bases). The CDR3 has 13 amino acids. Trimming took 3 bases from V and 7 from J, leaving 10 bases between them. Germline V gene sequence: CDR1 MNHEY, CDR2 SVGEGT. The CDR3 protein is CASSYGQGNEQFF. CDR3 coding DNA: TGTGCCAGCAGTTATGGGCAGGGGAATGAGCAGTTCTTC.

This clonotype was detected ten times or more. This chain connects TRBV7-9 to TRBJ2-1; 13 bases align to TRBD2. The CDR3 contains 15 residues. The germline V gene encodes CDR1 SEHNR and CDR2 FQNEAQ (reference sequence). V gave up 6 bases and J gave up 6 bases; unmatched junction bases: 5. CDR3 in amino acids: CASSSGLAGANEQFF. The CDR3 DNA is TGTGCCAGCAGTTCCGGACTAGCGGGAGCCAATGAGCAGTTCTTC.

Many counts were recorded for this clonotype. This chain links TRBV20-1 with TRBJ1-1, with D hard to call. The germline V and J ends were trimmed by 4 bases and 1 base, with 13 bases remaining between them. This CDR3 is built from 14 residues. CDR1 is DFQATT and CDR2 is SNEGSKA in the germline V gene (reference sequence). CDR3 DNA: TGCAGTGCTAAAAAGGGAGGAGAGAACACTGAAGCTTTCTTT. Protein product: CSAKKGGENTEAFF.

In regard to this clonotype: A much bigger clone sits one base away, suggesting this may be a read error. The chain is built from TRBV12-5 and TRBJ1-1; no clear D gene. The CDR3 totals 15 residues. Per germline, CDR1 LGHNT and CDR2 FRNRAP. Here the CDR3 reads CASGPRTFVNPEAFF. CDR3 coding DNA: TGTGCTAGTGGCCCCCGGACGTTCGTGAACCCTGAAGCTTTCTTT.

This clonotype was found many times. J is TRBJ2-1 and V is TRBV4-3; maybe TRBD2 (6 bases). With 1 base removed from V and 2 bases from J, the gap between germline ends came to 12 bases. Germline assignment: CDR1 LGHNA and CDR2 YSLEER. This CDR3 spans 16 amino acids. The DNA of the CDR3 is TGCGCCAGCAGCCAAGGTGGGACTCGTGCCTACAATGAGCAGTTCTTC. It translates to CASSQGGTRAYNEQFF.

There are many counts of this clonotype. The chain employs TRBV27 and TRBJ2-1; 7 bases fit TRBD1. Germline V gives CDR1 MNHEY, CDR2 SMNVEV (reference sequence). The length of the CDR3 is 13 residues. J gave up 4 bases and V 8 bases, and 5 bases lay outside the gene matches. As DNA, the CDR3 is TGTGCCAGCGGTCGGGACAGATACAATGAGCAGTTCTTC. Its protein is CASGRDRYNEQFF.

This clonotype came up a few times. V is TRBV29-1 and J is TRBJ1-4, with 7 bases that match TRBD1. In germline, CDR1 is SQVTM, CDR2 ANQGSEA. The CDR3 spans 12 residues. V dropped 7 bases and J dropped 6; count of bases not matched to a gene: 5. The CDR3 protein is CSAWQGDEKLFF. DNA for the CDR3: TGCAGCGCCTGGCAGGGGGATGAAAAACTGTTTTTT.

Comment on this clonotype: This may be a read error, as it is one base from a much larger clone. The chain couples TRBV7-9 to TRBJ2-6; 7 positions agree with TRBD1. CDR3 length equals 17 residues. V was pared by 1 base and J by 0 bases, with 3 bases of the junction left unmatched. Germline CDR1 is SEHNR and CDR2 is FQNEAQ (reference sequence). The CDR3 nucleotides read TGTGCCAGCAGCTTAGGAAAGGGGGCCTCTGGGGCCAACGTCCTGACTTTC. This codes for CASSLGKGASGANVLTF. The whole variable domain, remainder taken from reference TRBV7-9 and TRBJ2-6, is DTGVSQNPRHKITKRGQNVTFRCDPISEHNRLYWYRQTLGQGPEFLTYFQNEAQLEKSRLLSDRFSAERPKGSFSTLEIQRTEQGDSAMYLCASSLGKGASGANVLTFGAGSRLTVL.

This clonotype was recorded many times. The genes are TRBV20-1 and TRBJ2-7; D is possibly TRBD2 (5 bases). Trimming shortened V by 6 bases and J by 5 bases, and 14 bases separated the two germline ends. The CDR3 runs 12 residues. Germline CDR1 is DFQATT and CDR2 is SNEGSKA (reference sequence). The CDR3 nucleotides read TGCAGTGCCACGGACGGGAAGGACGAGCAGTACTTC. Its translation: CSATDGKDEQYF.

The chain carries TRBV30 and TRBJ2-5; TRBD2 matches at 7 bases. CDR3 length: 15 amino acids. Trimming took 1 base from V and 2 from J; bases not matched to a gene: 7. In germline, CDR1 is GTSNPN, CDR2 SVGIG (reference sequence). CDR3 bases: TGTGCCTGGAGTGCCGGCCTAGCGGAGCAAGAGACCCAGTACTTC. It specifies CAWSAGLAEQETQYF. Together with reference TRBV30 and TRBJ2-5, the CDR3 gives the full variable domain: SQTIHQWPATLVQPVGSPLSLECTVEGTSNPNLYWYRQAAGRGLQLLFYSVGIGQISSEVPQNLSASRPQDRQFILSSKKLLLSDSGFYLCAWSAGLAEQETQYFGPGTRLLVL.

Regarding this clonotype: This may be a read error, as it is one base from a much larger clone. CDR3 sequence: CASSYTGTGGSPPHF. The CDR3 DNA sequence: TGTGCCAGCAGCTATACCGGGACAGGGGGCTCACCCCCCCACTTT. V and J are TRBV7-3 and TRBJ1-6; TRBD1 matches 12 bases. In germline, CDR1 is SGHTA, CDR2 FQGTGA. The CDR3 extends over 15 amino acids.